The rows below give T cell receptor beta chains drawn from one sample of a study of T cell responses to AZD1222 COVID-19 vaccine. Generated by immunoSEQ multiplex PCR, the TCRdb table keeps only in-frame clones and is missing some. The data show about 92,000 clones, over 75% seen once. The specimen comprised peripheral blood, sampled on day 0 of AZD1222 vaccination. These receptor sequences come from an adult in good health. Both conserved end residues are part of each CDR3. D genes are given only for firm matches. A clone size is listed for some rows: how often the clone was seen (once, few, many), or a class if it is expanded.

CAWSVGPAGELFF,TGTGCCTGGAGTGTGGGGCCGGCCGGGGAGCTGTTTTTT,TRBJ2-2,TRBV30,NA,NA
CASSLGASGNTIYF,TGTGCCAGCAGCCTCGGGGCCTCTGGAAACACCATATATTTT,TRBJ1-3,TRBV28,NA,NA
CASSPTGANEQFF,TGCGCCAGCAGCCCGACAGGGGCTAATGAGCAGTTCTTC,TRBJ2-1,TRBV5-1,TRBD1,NA
CASSQPTGLVGNEQFF,TGCGCCAGCAGCCAACCTACGGGACTAGTCGGCAATGAGCAGTTCTTC,TRBJ2-1,TRBV4-1,TRBD2,NA
CASSPTESYGYTF,TGCGCCAGCAGCCCGACGGAAAGCTATGGCTACACCTTC,TRBJ1-2,TRBV5-1,NA,NA
CASSGGQGTEAFF,TGCGCCAGCAGCGGGGGACAGGGCACTGAAGCTTTCTTT,TRBJ1-1,TRBV5-1,TRBD1,NA
CSPQYQETQYF,TGCAGCCCCCAGTACCAAGAGACCCAGTACTTC,TRBJ2-5,TRBV20-1,NA,NA
CASSRWTGGEAFF,TGCGCCAGCAGTCGGTGGACAGGGGGTGAGGCTTTCTTT,TRBJ1-1,TRBV10-1,TRBD1,NA
CASSVAGLFYNEQFF,TGTGCCAGCAGCGTCGCCGGGCTCTTTTACAATGAGCAGTTCTTC,TRBJ2-1,TRBV11-1,NA,NA
CASSLGGQNNEQFF,TGTGCCAGCAGCTTAGGTGGACAGAACAATGAGCAGTTCTTC,TRBJ2-1,TRBV7-9,NA,NA
CAWSVRGNQPQHF,TGTGCCTGGAGTGTACGGGGGAACCAGCCCCAGCATTTT,TRBJ1-5,TRBV30,NA,few
CASSWVGSYEQYF,TGTGCCAGCAGTTGGGTGGGGTCCTACGAGCAGTACTTC,TRBJ2-7,TRBV12-3/TRBV12-4,NA,NA
CASRDRASGANVLTF,TGTGCCAGCAGGGACAGGGCTTCTGGGGCCAACGTCCTGACTTTC,TRBJ2-6,TRBV2,TRBD1,NA
CASSTTGTYGYTF,TGTGCCAGTAGCACCACAGGGACCTATGGCTACACCTTC,TRBJ1-2,TRBV19,NA,NA
CASSAGTANYGYTF,TGCGCCAGCAGCGCCGGGACAGCTAACTATGGCTACACCTTC,TRBJ1-2,TRBV5-1,TRBD1,NA
CASSDSTGESEAFF,TGTGCCAGCAGTGATTCAACAGGGGAATCTGAAGCTTTCTTT,TRBJ1-1,TRBV6-1,TRBD1,NA
CASLGCEQFF,TGCGCCAGTCTAGGTTGCGAGCAGTTCTTC,TRBJ2-1,TRBV10-1,NA,NA
CASSLDRFSYEQYF,TGTGCCAGCAGCTTAGACAGGTTCTCCTACGAGCAGTACTTC,TRBJ2-7,TRBV7-2,NA,NA
CASSEFGRNYGYTF,TGTGCCAGCAGTGAATTTGGCAGGAACTATGGCTACACCTTC,TRBJ1-2,TRBV25-1,NA,NA
CASSVGTGLNSPLHF,TGTGCCAGTTCTGTGGGGACAGGGCTTAATTCACCCCTCCACTTT,TRBJ1-6,TRBV19,TRBD1,NA
CAWNPGTSGRNEQFF,TGTGCCTGGAACCCCGGGACTAGCGGGAGGAATGAGCAGTTCTTC,TRBJ2-1,TRBV30,TRBD2,few
CASSVGTVHEQYF,TGTGCCAGCAGCGTAGGTACCGTTCACGAGCAGTACTTC,TRBJ2-7,TRBV9,NA,NA
CAIDSGADTGELFF,TGCGCCATCGATTCGGGAGCCGACACCGGGGAGCTGTTTTTT,TRBJ2-2,TRBV10-2,NA,few